Below are 26 T cell receptor beta chains sequenced from a single sample in a study of blood T cell repertoires in COVID-19. The protocol was immunoSEQ multiplex PCR, while the TCRdb copy is restricted to in-frame clones and leaves out a portion. The sample consists of hundreds of thousands of clones, around 91% of them appearing once. The sample taken for sequencing was PBMCs or T cells enriched from blood (not recorded which). The receptors derive from a man younger than 40 who had been exposed to COVID-19.

The chain combines TRBV9 with TRBJ2-1; TRBD2 agrees at 10 bases. Germline assignment: CDR1 SGDLS and CDR2 YYNGEE. V lost 3 bases to trimming and J lost 2 bases; unmatched junction nucleotides: 8. The CDR3 spans 17 residues. For the CDR3, the DNA is TGTGCCAGCAGCGGATCTCTAGCGGGGGAAACCTACAATGAGCAGTTCTTC. The encoded protein is CASSGSLAGETYNEQFF. Based on the CDR3 plus reference TRBV9 and TRBJ2-1, the full variable domain is DSGVTQTPKHLITATGQRVTLRCSPRSGDLSVYWYQQSLDQGLQFLIQYYNGEERAKGNILERFSAQQFPDLHSELNLSSLELGDSALYFCASSGSLAGETYNEQFFGPGTRLTVL.

This sequence joins TRBV12-5 and TRBJ1-6; possibly TRBD1 for D (5 bases). This CDR3 is built from 15 residues. Germline V gives CDR1 LGHNT, CDR2 FRNRAP. Trimming removed 2 bases at V and 7 bases at J, with 12 bases between. The CDR3 DNA reads as TGTGCTAGTGGTTTGATTGTAGGGGCGAATTCACCCCTCCACTTT. Translation gives CASGLIVGANSPLHF.

The genes are TRBV29-1 and TRBJ2-2; TRBD2 aligns across 8 bases. V dropped 6 bases and J dropped 8; count of bases not matched to a gene: 11. Germline lookup yields CDR1 SQVTM and CDR2 ANQGSEA. This CDR3 contains 14 residues. CDR3: CSVGGASIGGELFF. CDR3 nucleotides: TGCAGCGTCGGGGGGGCCTCAATCGGTGGGGAGCTGTTTTTT.

The rearrangement uses TRBV9 and TRBJ2-1; 7 positions agree with TRBD1. Germline V gives CDR1 SGDLS, CDR2 YYNGEE. The CDR3 has 15 amino acids. After removal of 4 bases from V and 0 bases from J, the junction contained 4 bases not matched to a gene. In DNA, the CDR3 is TGTGCCAGCAGCACAGGGACAGTCTCCTACAATGAGCAGTTCTTC. Translating gives CASSTGTVSYNEQFF.

The V and J genes are TRBV12-5 and TRBJ1-1; D might be TRBD1 (5 bases). The CDR3 sequence is 16 residues long. In germline, CDR1 is LGHNT, CDR2 FRNRAP. With 4 bases removed from V and 5 bases from J, the gap between germline ends came to 20 bases. CDR3 DNA: TGTGCTAGTGGTTCTGCAGAGAGGACAAAGAGGACTGAAGCTTTCTTT. Encoded protein: CASGSAERTKRTEAFF.

The table lists this clone with a few counts. The rearrangement uses TRBV11-2 and TRBJ2-2, with D perhaps matching TRBD1 (5 bases). Trimming left V 1 base short and J 5 bases short, with 11 bases between. Germline CDR1 reads SGHAT; CDR2 reads FQNNGV. The CDR3 is 15 residues long. This CDR3 is CASSLAGALTGELFF. CDR3 nucleotides: TGTGCCAGCAGCTTAGCTGGGGCGTTAACCGGGGAGCTGTTTTTT.

The rearrangement joins TRBV5-4 to TRBJ1-6; 9 bases match TRBD1. With V trimmed by 4 bases and J by 9 bases, 8 bases remained unmatched. The CDR3 runs to 15 residues. CDR1 and CDR2 from the germline V gene are SGHNT and YYREEE (reference sequence). CDR3 sequence: CASSRTGGAGSPLHF. In DNA, the CDR3 is TGTGCCAGCAGCAGAACAGGGGGCGCAGGTTCACCCCTCCACTTT.

Remarks on this clone: Its ends do not fully match the called genes, so a read error is possible. The chain carries TRBV5-4 and TRBJ2-1, with a weak D call TRBD2 (6 bases). CDR1 and CDR2 (germline): SGHNT, YYREEE (reference sequence). This CDR3 is built from 16 residues. The CDR3 here is CASSQGSGTLQVEEFF. CDR3 DNA sequence: TGTGCCAGCAGCCAGGGCTCCGGGACTCTACAAGTTGAGGAGTTCTTC.

V usage is TRBV6-1 and J usage is TRBJ2-5; unclear D gene. The CDR3 has 16 amino acids. CDR1 is MNHNS and CDR2 is SASEGT in the germline V gene. With 2 bases removed from V and 1 base from J, the gap between germline ends came to 14 bases. CDR3 in amino acids: CASSELRGVGQETQYF. The CDR3 bases are TGTGCCAGCAGTGAACTGCGTGGAGTCGGCCAAGAGACCCAGTACTTC.

This sequence joins TRBV6-5 and TRBJ1-2; tentative D call: TRBD1 (6 bases). Germline V gene data show CDR1 as MNHEY and CDR2 as SVGAGI. With 6 bases removed from V and 4 bases from J, the gap between germline ends came to 12 bases. The CDR3 consists of 13 residues. CDR3 DNA: TGTGCCAGCAGCCTAACGACAGGCTATGGCTACACCTTC. It translates to CASSLTTGYGYTF.

The chain employs TRBV6-5 and TRBJ1-5, with 11 bases that match TRBD1. The CDR3 covers 14 residues. V trimming: 8 bases; J trimming: 5 bases; junction bases outside the gene matches: 5. Germline CDR1 reads MNHEY; CDR2 reads SVGAGI. The chain's CDR3 is CASVEGQGDQPQHF. In DNA, the CDR3 is TGTGCCAGCGTGGAGGGACAGGGGGATCAGCCCCAGCATTTT.

This chain joins TRBV3-1 (or the pseudogene TRBV3-2) and TRBJ1-2; 7 bases are a match to TRBD1. Trimming cost V 4 bases and J 1 base; bases outside gene matches: 9. This CDR3 region has 16 residues. Germline-derived CDR1 and CDR2 are LGHDT and YNNKEL (reference sequence). The CDR3 bases are TGTGCCAGCAGCCCTAGGGGGCGCTCCGGTAACTATGGCTACACCTTC. Its translation: CASSPRGRSGNYGYTF.

The rearrangement joins TRBV5-1 to TRBJ2-2; D ambiguous. V lost 1 base and J lost 7, with 8 bases in between. This CDR3 is built from 13 residues. Germline CDR1 reads SGHRS; CDR2 reads YFSETQ. CDR3 in DNA: TGCGCCAGCAGCTTGTCCCCGGGCGGGGAGCTGTTTTTT. Translating gives CASSLSPGGELFF.

A remark on this clone: At the DNA level, this CDR3 is encoded by other sequences in the same sample as well. This sequence joins TRBV6-2 or TRBV6-3 and TRBJ2-5; 10 bases match TRBD2. V lost 3 bases to trimming and J lost 5 bases; unmatched junction nucleotides: 0. This CDR3 comprises 13 residues. The germline V gene has CDR1 MNHEY and CDR2 SVGEGT. The CDR3 region is CASSYSGGETQYF. The CDR3 DNA reads TGTGCCAGCAGTTATAGCGGGGGGGAGACCCAGTACTTC.

The chain uses TRBV10-3 and TRBJ2-3, with D perhaps matching TRBD2 (6 bases). The CDR3 runs 16 residues. Germline CDR1 and CDR2: ENHRY and SYGVKD. V lost 2 bases to trimming and J lost 2 bases, with 14 bases between them. CDR3 region: CAISEGRDSNTDTQYF. The CDR3 DNA reads as TGTGCCATCAGTGAGGGTCGGGACTCTAACACAGATACGCAGTATTTT.

This clone was picked up a small number of times. The chain is built from TRBV12-3 or TRBV12-4 and TRBJ1-1; 8 bases align to TRBD1. The CDR3 runs 13 residues. V was pared by 7 bases and J by 5 bases, with 6 bases of the junction left unmatched. The CDR3, as DNA: TGTGCCAGCACCAGGGGGCAGGGGACTGAAGCTTTCTTT. This gives the protein CASTRGQGTEAFF.

The rearrangement uses TRBV18 and TRBJ2-7; unclear D gene. CDR1 is KGHSH, CDR2 LQKENI, per germline. V shed 0 bases and J shed 2 bases, with 8 bases lying between them. CDR3 size: 14 residues. The CDR3 nucleotides are TGTGCCAGCTCACCACCGCAGAATCCCTACGAGCAGTACTTC. This encodes CASSPPQNPYEQYF.

Only one count was recorded for this clone. This chain connects TRBV11-2 to TRBJ2-4; 8 bases are shared with TRBD2. Trimming at V came to 0 bases and at J to 2 bases, leaving 12 bases not matched to a gene. CDR1 and CDR2 from the germline V gene are SGHAT and FQNNGV. This CDR3 contains 19 residues. CDR3 sequence reads: CASSLDRVSSGVPKNIQYF. In nucleotides, the CDR3 is TGTGCCAGCAGCTTAGATCGGGTTAGTAGCGGGGTTCCCAAAAACATTCAGTACTTC.

V gene TRBV14 combines with J gene TRBJ1-2, with a weak D call TRBD1 (6 bases). Germline assignment: CDR1 SGHDN and CDR2 FVKESK. V was trimmed by 1 base and J by 4 bases, leaving 13 bases between them. CDR3 length equals 15 residues. CDR3 nucleotide sequence: TGTGCCAGCAGCCAAGGAAAGACAGGCTTCTATGGCTACACCTTC. Its translation is CASSQGKTGFYGYTF.

The rearrangement uses TRBV2 and TRBJ2-3; 10 bases match TRBD1. J lost 3 bases, V lost 6 bases, and 3 bases had no gene match. Looked up from germline, CDR1 is SNHLY and CDR2 is FYNNEI. The CDR3 consists of 14 residues. Here the CDR3 DNA reads TGTGCCAGCAGAGGACAGGGGGGGACAGATACGCAGTATTTT. Translation gives CASRGQGGTDTQYF.

The chain couples TRBV5-1 to TRBJ2-7; perhaps TRBD2 as D (5 bases). This CDR3 has 11 residues. Germline-derived CDR1 and CDR2 are SGHRS and YFSETQ. With 2 bases removed from V and 7 bases from J, the gap between germline ends came to 7 bases. In DNA, the CDR3 is TGCGCCAGCAGCTTTTCGGGGGAGCAGTACTTC. Its translation: CASSFSGEQYF.

The chain has TRBV27 and TRBJ2-1, with D maybe TRBD1 (5 bases). V gave up 0 bases and J gave up 3 bases, with 9 bases separating them. Germline CDR1 MNHEY, CDR2 SMNVEV (reference sequence). The CDR3 covers 15 residues. CDR3 DNA: TGTGCCAGCAGTTTATCAGGGGTTGGCTACAATGAGCAGTTCTTC. Its protein is CASSLSGVGYNEQFF.

This chain uses TRBV3-1 (or the pseudogene TRBV3-2) with TRBJ2-1; tentative D call: TRBD2 (5 bases). The CDR3 totals 12 residues. V lost 3 bases and J lost 16, with 16 bases in between. CDR1 LGHDT and CDR2 YNNKEL come from the germline V gene (reference sequence). The CDR3 reads CASSQTGVRYFF. Here the CDR3 DNA reads TGTGCCAGCAGCCAGACCGGGGTACGGTACTTCTTC.

V and J are TRBV5-1 and TRBJ2-2; D is perhaps TRBD2 (5 bases). Germline V gene lookup returns CDR1 SGHRS and CDR2 YFSETQ. V lost 0 bases, J lost 5 bases, and 8 bases lay in between. This CDR3 is 14 amino acids long. The CDR3 loop is CASSLVAGTGELFF. The CDR3 bases are TGCGCCAGCAGCTTGGTTGCGGGTACCGGGGAGCTGTTTTTT.

This rearrangement joins TRBV5-4 to TRBJ2-1; 7 bases are a match to TRBD2. CDR1 SGHNT and CDR2 YYREEE come from the germline V gene (reference sequence). The CDR3 has 18 residues. The trim removed 4 bases at V and 7 bases at J, leaving 20 bases unmatched. The CDR3 coding sequence is TGTGCCAGCAGCCCGCATTCTTGGGCGGGGGTAAGGGGTAATGAGCAGTTCTTC. It translates to CASSPHSWAGVRGNEQFF.

The V and J genes are TRBV27 and TRBJ1-2; TRBD1 matches 9 bases. Germline V gene data show CDR1 as MNHEY and CDR2 as SMNVEV (reference sequence). The length of the CDR3 is 15 residues. With V trimmed by 3 bases and J by 2 bases, 4 bases remained unmatched. The CDR3 sequence is CASSFGTGHNYGYTF. Written as DNA, the CDR3 is TGTGCCAGCAGTTTCGGGACAGGGCACAACTATGGCTACACCTTC.